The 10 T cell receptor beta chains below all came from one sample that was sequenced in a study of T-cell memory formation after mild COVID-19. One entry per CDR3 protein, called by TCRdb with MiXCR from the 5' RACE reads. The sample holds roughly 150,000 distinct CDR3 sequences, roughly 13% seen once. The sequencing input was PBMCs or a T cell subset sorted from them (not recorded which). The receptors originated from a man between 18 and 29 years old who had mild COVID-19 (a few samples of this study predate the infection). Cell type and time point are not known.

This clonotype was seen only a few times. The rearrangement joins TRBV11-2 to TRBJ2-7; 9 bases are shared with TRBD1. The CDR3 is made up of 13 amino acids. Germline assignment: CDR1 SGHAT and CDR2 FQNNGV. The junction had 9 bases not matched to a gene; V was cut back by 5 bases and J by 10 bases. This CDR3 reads CASSPGDRAVQYF. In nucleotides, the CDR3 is TGTGCCAGCAGCCCTGGGGACAGGGCCGTACAGTACTTC.

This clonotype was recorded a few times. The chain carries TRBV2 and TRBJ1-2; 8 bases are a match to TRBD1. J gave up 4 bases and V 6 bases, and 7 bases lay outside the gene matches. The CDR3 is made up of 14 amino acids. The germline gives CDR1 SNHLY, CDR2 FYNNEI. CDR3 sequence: CASRPGQGAYGYTF. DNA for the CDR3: TGTGCCAGCAGGCCTGGCCAGGGGGCCTATGGCTACACCTTC.

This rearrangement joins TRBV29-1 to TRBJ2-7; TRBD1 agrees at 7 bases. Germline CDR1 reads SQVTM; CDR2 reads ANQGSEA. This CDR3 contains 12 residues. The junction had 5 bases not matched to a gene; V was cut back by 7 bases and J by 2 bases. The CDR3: CSARDSPYEQYV. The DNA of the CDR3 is TGCAGCGCCCGGGACAGCCCCTACGAGCAGTACGTC.

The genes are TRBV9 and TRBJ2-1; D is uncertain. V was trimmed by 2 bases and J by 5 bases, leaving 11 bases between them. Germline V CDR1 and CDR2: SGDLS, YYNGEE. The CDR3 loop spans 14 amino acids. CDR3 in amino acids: CASSVDSYDNEQFF. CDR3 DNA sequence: TGTGCCAGCAGCGTTGACTCCTACGACAATGAGCAGTTCTTC.

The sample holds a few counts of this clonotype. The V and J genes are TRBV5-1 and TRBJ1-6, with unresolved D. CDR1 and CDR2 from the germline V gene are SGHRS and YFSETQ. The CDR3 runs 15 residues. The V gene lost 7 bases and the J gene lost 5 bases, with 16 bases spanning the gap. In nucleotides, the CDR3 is TGCGCCAGCCGGATATGGGTGTCGGATAATTCACCCCTCCACTTT. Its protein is CASRIWVSDNSPLHF.

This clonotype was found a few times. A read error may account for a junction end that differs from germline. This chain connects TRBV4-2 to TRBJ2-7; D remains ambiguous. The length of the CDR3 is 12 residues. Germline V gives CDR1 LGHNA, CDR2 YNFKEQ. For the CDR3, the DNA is TGTGCCACCAGCAAGACTGAATACGAGCAGTACTTC. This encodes CATSKTEYEQYF.

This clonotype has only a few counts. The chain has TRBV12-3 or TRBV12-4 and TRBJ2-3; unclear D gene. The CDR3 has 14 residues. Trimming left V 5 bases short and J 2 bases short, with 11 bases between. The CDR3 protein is CASSPRTNTDTQYF. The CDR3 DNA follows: TGTGCCAGCAGTCCGCGGACCAACACAGATACGCAGTATTTT.

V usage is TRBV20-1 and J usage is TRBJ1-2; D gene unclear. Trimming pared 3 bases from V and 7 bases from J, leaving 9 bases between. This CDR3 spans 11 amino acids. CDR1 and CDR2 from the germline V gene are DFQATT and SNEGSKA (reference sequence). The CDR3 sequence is CSARELRGYTF. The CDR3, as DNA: TGCAGTGCTAGGGAGCTGCGTGGCTACACCTTC.

This chain's CDR3 is CSAVFDRGVYEQYV. The CDR3 bases are TGCAGCGCAGTTTTTGACAGGGGCGTCTACGAGCAGTACGTC. V usage is TRBV20-1 and J usage is TRBJ2-7, with 8 positions matching TRBD1. From germline, CDR1 is DFQATT and CDR2 SNEGSKA (reference sequence). The CDR3 is 14 amino acids.

CDR3 sequence: CSAMPGPLGGYTF. CDR3 bases: TGCAGTGCGATGCCGGGGCCTCTGGGAGGCTACACCTTC. This chain links TRBV20-1 with TRBJ1-2; D is perhaps TRBD1 (5 bases). The V and J ends lost 6 bases and 8 bases respectively, with 19 bases between them. Germline lookup yields CDR1 DFQATT and CDR2 SNEGSKA (reference sequence). This CDR3 is built from 13 residues.